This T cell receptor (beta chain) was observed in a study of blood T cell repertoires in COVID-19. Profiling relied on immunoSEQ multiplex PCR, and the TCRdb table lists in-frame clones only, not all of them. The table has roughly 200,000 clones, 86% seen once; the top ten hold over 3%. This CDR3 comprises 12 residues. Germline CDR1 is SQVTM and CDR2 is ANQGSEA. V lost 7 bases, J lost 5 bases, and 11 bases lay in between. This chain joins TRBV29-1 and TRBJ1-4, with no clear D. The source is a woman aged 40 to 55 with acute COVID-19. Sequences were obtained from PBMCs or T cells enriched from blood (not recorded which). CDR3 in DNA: TGCAGCGCCTGGGGAGGAAATGAAAAACTGTTTTTT. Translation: CSAWGGNEKLFF.